The following is a T cell receptor (beta chain) sequence with its context. No antigen is known for it. These data come from a study of T-cell reconstitution after alpha-beta-depleted transplantation in children. General study results and limits: Diversity of TCRbeta at day 60 was high in some patients, arising from surviving recipient T cells and thymic progenitors. In patients about two months after transplant, alpha-beta T cells reportedly arose from several hundred expanded graft clones.

Trimming removed 0 bases from V and 8 bases from J; junction bases left unmatched: 11. CDR1 is SGHAT, CDR2 FQNNGV, per germline. This CDR3 is built from 18 residues. Unique molecular identifiers were used in preparing the TCRbeta library. TCRdb reprocessed the PCR reads with MiXCR, giving one entry per CDR3 protein. The table shows fewer than 450,000 distinct CDR3 sequences, with around 15% occurring only once. The V and J genes are TRBV11-2 and TRBJ2-1; TRBD1 matches at 12 bases. This TCR was sampled from a male patient aged 2-10 years who had a stem cell transplant for acute lymphoblastic leukemia, so the T cells may come from the graft donor. Specimen: PBMCs, mostly from graft donor cells, collected 360 days after TCRalphabeta/CD19-depleted stem cell transplant. The CDR3: CASSLDQWGDRGRDEQFF. The CDR3 nucleotides read TGTGCCAGCAGCTTAGATCAATGGGGGGACAGGGGGCGTGATGAGCAGTTCTTC.